This T cell receptor (beta chain) was captured in a study of T cells in Graves' hyperthyroidism and ophthalmopathy. On this clonotype: What it recognizes is unknown.

Whole-study findings and limits: Blood also contained most expanded thyroid clonotypes above 0.001.

TCR beta CDR3 region amplification was performed from RNA transcripts. HTBI primers were employed in a first-round RT-PCR of the TCR CDR3. In TCRdb, the multiplex PCR reads were re-called with MiXCR into one record per CDR3 protein. This table has around 600,000 distinct CDR3 sequences, about 45% appearing once. The receptor was isolated from an adult man with Graves' disease, either hyperthyroidism or ophthalmopathy (not recorded which). The specimen was peripheral blood or thyroid tissue (not recorded which).

CDR3 bases: TGTGCCAGCAGCTTAGCGCACGGGACTTTAAACTACGAGCAGTACTTC. Translation gives CASSLAHGTLNYEQYF. The chain is built from TRBV7-9 and TRBJ2-5, with D possibly being TRBD2 (6 bases). TRBJ2-7 explains the end of the DNA better; the J call may be wrong. This CDR3 region has 16 residues. Germline V gives CDR1 SEHNR, CDR2 FQNEAQ (reference sequence).